A single sample gave rise to the 28 T cell receptor beta chains below, sequenced in a study of blood T cell repertoires in COVID-19. Libraries were prepared by immunoSEQ multiplex PCR; TCRdb keeps only in-frame clonotypes and omits some of them. The sample includes around 300,000 clones, 88% of them seen just once. What was sequenced was peripheral blood. Receptor source: a man younger than 35 with active or convalescent COVID-19.

This clone has just one count. The CDR3 protein is CASSQDLQVDGYTF. The CDR3 nucleotides are TGTGCCAGCAGCCAAGATTTACAGGTGGATGGCTACACCTTC. The V call is TRBV3-1 (or the pseudogene TRBV3-2), the J call TRBJ1-2; D may be TRBD1 (5 bases). The CDR3 consists of 14 residues. Germline V CDR1 and CDR2: LGHDT, YNNKEL (reference sequence). Trimming stripped 0 bases from V and 6 bases from J, with 11 bases between.

This clone has more than one count but fewer than ten. This sequence joins TRBV6-2 or TRBV6-3 and TRBJ2-4; D gene uncertain. Germline lookup yields CDR1 MNHEY and CDR2 SVGEGT. The CDR3 runs to 15 residues. Trimming took 3 bases from V and 6 from J, leaving 15 bases between them. The CDR3 is CASSYPSVRLNIQYF. DNA of the CDR3: TGTGCCAGCAGTTATCCCAGCGTTCGGTTAAACATTCAGTACTTC.

The chain uses TRBV12-3 or TRBV12-4 and TRBJ1-6; D is unclear. V was cut by 5 bases and J by 5 bases, with 7 bases left in between. CDR3 length: 13 residues. CDR3 bases: TGTGCCAGCAGTCGGCAGGATAATTCACCCCTCCACTTT. Encoded protein: CASSRQDNSPLHF.

The chain uses TRBV6-5 and TRBJ2-7, with D maybe TRBD1 (6 bases). Germline lookup yields CDR1 MNHEY and CDR2 SVGAGI. The CDR3 is made up of 15 amino acids. The DNA of the CDR3 is TGTGCTGCCGGCAAACAGGGCCCGAGCTCCTACGAGCAGTACTTC. This translates into CAAGKQGPSSYEQYF.

The chain carries TRBV18 and TRBJ1-2, with a possible D match to TRBD1 (6 bases). With 3 bases removed from V and 4 bases from J, the gap between germline ends came to 15 bases. The CDR3 is 15 amino acids. Per the germline V gene, CDR1 is KGHSH and CDR2 is LQKENI. CDR3 coding DNA: TGTGCCAGCTCACCCAGACAGGTCTTGGGCTATGGCTACACCTTC. This gives the protein CASSPRQVLGYGYTF.

The chain is built from TRBV4-1 and TRBJ1-4; no firm D call. Per germline, CDR1 MGHRA and CDR2 YSYEKL. The CDR3 runs to 16 residues. V dropped 0 bases and J dropped 8 bases, with 16 bases sitting between them. The CDR3 DNA is TGCGCCAGCAGCCAAGAGACGGAGGGAGGATTAGAAAAACTGTTTTTT. Amino acid sequence: CASSQETEGGLEKLFF.

The chain joins TRBV3-1 (or the pseudogene TRBV3-2) to TRBJ2-2; TRBD1 matches at 10 bases. The trim removed 4 bases at V and 3 bases at J, leaving 2 bases unmatched. Germline values: CDR1 LGHDT, CDR2 YNNKEL (reference sequence). The CDR3 contains 15 residues. CDR3 region: CASSLGQGYTGELFF. CDR3 sequence (DNA): TGTGCCAGCAGCCTGGGACAGGGGTACACCGGGGAGCTGTTTTTT.

The rearrangement links TRBV7-6 to TRBJ2-2; 10 bases line up with TRBD2. V lost 6 bases, J lost 4 bases, and 8 bases stayed unmatched. The CDR3 consists of 16 residues. Germline CDR1 SGHVS, CDR2 FNYEAQ. The chain's CDR3 is CASSLERTSGTGELFF. The CDR3 DNA reads TGTGCCAGCAGTCTAGAGAGGACTAGCGGCACCGGGGAGCTGTTTTTT.

The chain links TRBV7-6 to TRBJ2-3, with 10 nucleotides matching TRBD1. V shed 3 bases, J shed 6 bases, and the junction held 18 bases outside the gene matches. The CDR3 runs to 19 residues. CDR1 and CDR2 from the germline V gene are SGHVS and FNYEAQ. The CDR3 sequence is CASSFPQRETGGLGDTQYF. The CDR3 region has the DNA TGTGCCAGCAGCTTTCCACAACGGGAGACAGGGGGCTTGGGGGATACGCAGTATTTT. Drawing the rest from reference TRBV7-6 and TRBJ2-3, the complete variable domain is GAGVSQSPRYKVTKRGQDVALRCDPISGHVSLYWYRQALGQGPEFLTYFNYEAQQDKSGLPNDRFSAERPEGSISTLTIQRTEQRDSAMYRCASSFPQRETGGLGDTQYFGPGTRLTVL.

The chain carries TRBV27 and TRBJ2-2, with D hard to call. CDR3 length: 15 residues. Germline lookup yields CDR1 MNHEY and CDR2 SMNVEV (reference sequence). Trimming removed 2 bases at V and 1 base at J, with 8 bases between. The CDR3 region has the DNA TGTGCCAGCAGTTTAAGGCGGATGAACACCGGGGAGCTGTTTTTT. Encoded protein: CASSLRRMNTGELFF.

The chain is built from TRBV27 and TRBJ1-1, with TRBD1 identical over 7 bases. The germline CDR1 and CDR2 sequences are MNHEY and SMNVEV (reference sequence). The CDR3 has 14 residues. V lost 2 bases, J lost 10 bases, and 10 bases stayed unmatched. The CDR3 is CASSLGQGVVGAFF. The DNA for the CDR3 is TGTGCCAGCAGTTTAGGGCAGGGGGTTGTCGGAGCTTTCTTT.

The chain joins TRBV5-1 to TRBJ1-1; TRBD1 aligns across 8 bases. The germline gives CDR1 SGHRS, CDR2 YFSETQ. V lost 7 bases and J lost 3; bases outside the gene matches: 5. The CDR3 runs to 13 residues. CDR3 bases: TGCGCCAGCGGACAGGGTTTCGACACTGAAGCTTTCTTT. This codes for CASGQGFDTEAFF.

With regard to this clone: At the DNA level, this CDR3 is encoded by other sequences in the same sample as well. This rearrangement joins TRBV29-1 to TRBJ2-7; a weak D match, TRBD2 (6 bases). Per germline, CDR1 SQVTM and CDR2 ANQGSEA. CDR3 size: 11 residues. Trimming pared 7 bases from V and 3 bases from J, leaving 10 bases between. The CDR3: CSGGTNYEQYF. The CDR3 DNA follows: TGCAGCGGCGGGACCAACTACGAGCAGTACTTC.

The gene calls are TRBV19 and TRBJ1-2, with 8 bases aligning to TRBD1. Trimming cost V 4 bases and J 11 bases; bases outside gene matches: 12. Germline V gives CDR1 LNHDA, CDR2 SQIVND (reference sequence). This CDR3 spans 14 amino acids. The CDR3 DNA reads as TGTGCCAGTAGTACCAATTACAGGGGGAGTTGGTACACCTTC. It encodes CASSTNYRGSWYTF.

The chain recombines TRBV29-1 with TRBJ1-1; possibly TRBD1 for D (5 bases). The CDR3 loop spans 14 amino acids. The V gene lost 4 bases and the J gene lost 2 bases, with 14 bases spanning the gap. Germline V gives CDR1 SQVTM, CDR2 ANQGSEA. The CDR3 protein is CSVVLSQGNTEAFF. The CDR3 DNA is TGCAGCGTTGTGTTAAGTCAGGGAAACACTGAAGCTTTCTTT.

The V and J genes are TRBV5-5 and TRBJ1-3, with D unclear. The germline V and J ends were trimmed by 0 bases and 3 bases, with 7 bases remaining between them. CDR3 size: 14 residues. Germline V gene sequence: CDR1 SGHKS, CDR2 YYEKEE (reference sequence). CDR3 DNA sequence: TGTGCCAGCAGCTTGGGCACAGTTGGAAACACCATATATTTT. It codes for CASSLGTVGNTIYF.

This clone has a single count. The germline gene is not matched at one end of the junction; a read error may be the cause. The chain recombines TRBV5-8 with TRBJ2-2; 8 bases align to TRBD1. CDR3 size: 18 residues. CDR1 and CDR2 from the germline V gene are SGHTS and YDEGEE. The CDR3 here is CASSLAISGGGNAGELFF. CDR3 DNA sequence: TGTGCCAGCAGCTTGGCCATCTCAGGGGGCGGGAACGCCGGGGAGCTGTTTTTT.

The V and J genes are TRBV25-1 and TRBJ1-1; D may be TRBD1 (5 bases). Germline V gene data show CDR1 as MGHDK and CDR2 as SYGVNS. Deletions cut 4 bases from V and 4 bases from J, with 10 bases between. This CDR3 region has 13 residues. The CDR3 sequence is CASSAGGGTEAFF. The CDR3 nucleotides are TGTGCCAGCAGTGCCGGGGGTGGCACTGAAGCTTTCTTT.

Comment on this clone: Other DNA sequences in this specimen translate into the identical CDR3. The rearrangement joins TRBV6-2 or TRBV6-3 to TRBJ1-1; TRBD1 aligns across 8 bases. V trimming: 2 bases; J trimming: 0 bases; junction bases outside the gene matches: 2. This CDR3 has 15 residues. Per germline, CDR1 MNHEY and CDR2 SVGEGT. CDR3 sequence: CASSYGQGVNTEAFF. In nucleotides, the CDR3 is TGTGCCAGCAGTTACGGACAGGGAGTGAACACTGAAGCTTTCTTT.

V gene TRBV6-2 or TRBV6-3 combines with J gene TRBJ2-7; 7 nucleotides line up with TRBD1. Germline V gives CDR1 MNHEY, CDR2 SVGEGT. V was clipped by 6 bases and J by 3 bases; unmatched bases: 11. This CDR3 has 15 residues. For the CDR3, the DNA is TGTGCCAGCAGCGTCAAGCCCTCAGGGGGCTACGAGCAGTACTTC. This sequence encodes CASSVKPSGGYEQYF.

This clone was seen only once. V usage is TRBV4-1 and J usage is TRBJ1-2; TRBD1 matches 9 bases. V lost 3 bases, J lost 4 bases, and 6 bases stayed unmatched. The CDR3 loop spans 15 amino acids. From germline, CDR1 is MGHRA and CDR2 YSYEKL. CDR3 DNA: TGCGCCAGCAGCCAGACAGGGGGAAGTGGCTATGGCTACACCTTC. Translating gives CASSQTGGSGYGYTF.

The chain carries TRBV19 and TRBJ1-6; the match to TRBD1 covers 7 bases. Losses at the gene ends were 0 bases for V and 6 bases for J; bases not matched to a gene: 5. Germline lookup yields CDR1 LNHDA and CDR2 SQIVND (reference sequence). This CDR3 contains 16 residues. CDR3 protein: CASSIDRTGPNSPLHF. In DNA, the CDR3 is TGTGCCAGTAGTATAGATCGGACAGGACCTAATTCACCCCTCCACTTT.

Of note for this clone: The sample carries other DNA sequences with the same CDR3. This chain joins TRBV13 and TRBJ2-7; a weak D match, TRBD2 (7 bases). The germline V and J ends were trimmed by 5 bases and 6 bases, with 14 bases remaining between them. From germline, CDR1 is PRHDT and CDR2 FYEKMQ (reference sequence). The CDR3 has 13 amino acids. CDR3 in DNA: TGTGCCAGCAGCCTGGGGGGGGCGGGCGAGCAGTACTTC. Translated: CASSLGGAGEQYF.

The genes are TRBV29-1 and TRBJ2-2, with D possibly TRBD1 on 6 matching bases. The CDR3 extends over 13 amino acids. Germline loops: CDR1 SQVTM, CDR2 ANQGSEA. V gave up 6 bases and J gave up 4 bases, with 12 bases separating them. CDR3 amino acids: CSVGSRGTGELFF. The CDR3 DNA is TGCAGCGTGGGTAGCAGGGGCACCGGGGAGCTGTTTTTT.

The rearrangement joins TRBV18 to TRBJ1-1; possible D gene TRBD1, 6 bases. The ends were cut back, 6 bases at V and 0 bases at J, with 17 bases in the middle. The CDR3 contains 16 residues. CDR1 and CDR2 (germline): KGHSH, LQKENI. The CDR3 reads CASSTGWTSMNTEAFF. The CDR3 DNA sequence: TGTGCCAGCTCTACAGGGTGGACCAGCATGAACACTGAAGCTTTCTTT.

This clone has just a few counts. V usage is TRBV4-3 and J usage is TRBJ1-2; 8 nucleotides line up with TRBD1. CDR1 is LGHNA, CDR2 YSLEER, per germline. The ends lost 0 bases at V and 5 bases at J; junction bases unmatched: 5. This CDR3 is 15 amino acids long. Here the CDR3 reads CASSQDGQGAYGYTF. In nucleotides, the CDR3 is TGCGCCAGCAGCCAAGATGGGCAGGGGGCGTATGGCTACACCTTC.

This clone has only one observation. The chain has TRBV2 and TRBJ2-7; 7 positions match TRBD1. The CDR3 has 15 residues. The germline V gene encodes CDR1 SNHLY and CDR2 FYNNEI. The V gene end was trimmed by 4 bases and the J gene end by 2 bases; junction bases not matched to a gene: 8. CDR3 protein: CASSADRDRTYEQYF. The CDR3 DNA reads TGTGCCAGCAGTGCCGACAGGGACCGTACCTACGAGCAGTACTTC. Drawing the rest from reference TRBV2 and TRBJ2-7, the complete variable domain is EPEVTQTPSHQVTQMGQEVILRCVPISNHLYFYWYRQILGQKVEFLVSFYNNEISEKSEIFDDQFSVERPDGSNFTLKIRSTKLEDSAMYFCASSADRDRTYEQYFGPGTRLTVT.

The chain links TRBV20-1 to TRBJ1-5; D call uncertain. CDR3 length equals 13 residues. Germline values: CDR1 DFQATT, CDR2 SNEGSKA (reference sequence). V was clipped by 3 bases and J by 3 bases, with 9 bases between them. The CDR3 here is CSASPRINQPQHF. The CDR3 region has the DNA TGCAGTGCTAGTCCCAGGATCAATCAGCCCCAGCATTTT.